The 32 T cell receptor beta chains below all came from one sample that was sequenced in a study of shared clonotypes between healthy human individuals. Generated by immunoSEQ multiplex PCR, the TCRdb table keeps only in-frame clones and is missing some. The table records about half a million clones, roughly three quarters of them present only once. The sample comprised PBMCs. The receptors originated from a woman aged 40 to 55 in good health. Some clones in this sample may be carry-over from other donors' samples.

This clone appeared a few times. This chain uses TRBV6-6 with TRBJ1-1; TRBD1 aligns across 8 bases. The CDR3 has 16 amino acids. Germline values: CDR1 MNHNY, CDR2 SVGAGI (reference sequence). Losses at the gene ends were 2 bases for V and 1 base for J; bases not matched to a gene: 6. CDR3 amino acids: CASSYPRTGPNTEAFF. The CDR3 nucleotides read TGTGCCAGCAGTTACCCTCGGACAGGGCCGAACACTGAAGCTTTCTTT.

The chain couples TRBV28 to TRBJ2-7; TRBD2 agrees at 8 bases. The CDR3 covers 13 residues. V shed 7 bases, J shed 4 bases, and the junction held 6 bases outside the gene matches. The germline gives CDR1 MDHEN, CDR2 SYDVKM. The CDR3 spells CASKTSGRYEQYF. The CDR3 region has the DNA TGTGCCAGCAAAACCAGCGGGAGATACGAGCAGTACTTC.

On this clone: A far more abundant clone sits one base away, making this likely a read error. This sample includes further DNA sequences coding for the same CDR3. The chain links TRBV28 to TRBJ2-5; the match to TRBD1 covers 7 bases. Per the germline V gene, CDR1 is MDHEN and CDR2 is SYDVKM. This CDR3 is built from 16 residues. After removal of 6 bases from V and 13 bases from J, the junction contained 23 bases not matched to a gene. The CDR3 region has the DNA TGTGCCAGCAGCTTACGCCAGCGCCGGGACAGCTTCCGGGTGTACTTC. It is translated as CASSLRQRRDSFRVYF.

In its sample, this clone was seen a few times. The gene calls are TRBV4-1 and TRBJ1-1; no definite D call. V lost 0 bases to trimming and J lost 4 bases, with 6 bases between them. CDR1 MGHRA and CDR2 YSYEKL come from the germline V gene. This CDR3 contains 13 residues. This CDR3 is CASSQDEGTEAFF. The CDR3 DNA is TGCGCCAGCAGCCAAGATGAGGGCACTGAAGCTTTCTTT.

This rearrangement joins TRBV29-1 to TRBJ2-7; D might be TRBD2 (5 bases). The CDR3 has 12 amino acids. The germline V gene has CDR1 SQVTM and CDR2 ANQGSEA. V gave up 4 bases and J gave up 7 bases, with 14 bases separating them. CDR3 in amino acids: CSVVHGPGEQYF. The CDR3 DNA reads TGCAGCGTTGTTCACGGGCCGGGGGAGCAGTACTTC.

The chain combines TRBV28 with TRBJ2-7, with a weak D call TRBD1 (5 bases). This CDR3 contains 13 residues. Per germline, CDR1 MDHEN and CDR2 SYDVKM. V shed 3 bases and J shed 4 bases, with 10 bases lying between them. CDR3 nucleotide sequence: TGTGCCAGCAGTTTTGGCAGGGAATACGAGCAGTACTTC. It translates to CASSFGREYEQYF.

In this sample, this clone turned up once. The chain uses TRBV19 and TRBJ2-3; TRBD2 matches 8 bases. Per germline, CDR1 LNHDA and CDR2 SQIVND (reference sequence). The CDR3 runs to 15 residues. V shed 3 bases, J shed 1 base, and the junction held 3 bases outside the gene matches. The CDR3 DNA sequence: TGTGCCAGTAGTATGAGCGGGAGCGGCACAGATACGCAGTATTTT. It translates to CASSMSGSGTDTQYF.

The V gene is TRBV28, the J gene TRBJ1-3; D remains unclear. The CDR3 is 13 amino acids. Trimming left V 2 bases short and J 5 bases short, with 7 bases between. Germline lookup yields CDR1 MDHEN and CDR2 SYDVKM. The CDR3 coding sequence is TGTGCCAGCAGTTTAGTGTCGAGAAACACCATATATTTT. Amino acids: CASSLVSRNTIYF.

The chain recombines TRBV7-3 with TRBJ2-2; 8 bases are a match to TRBD2. The CDR3 runs to 17 residues. The germline V gene has CDR1 SGHTA and CDR2 FQGTGA. V was clipped by 3 bases and J by 0 bases; unmatched bases: 6. In DNA form, the CDR3 reads TGTGCCAGCAGCTTCTATCCTAGCGGGTCGAACACCGGGGAGCTGTTTTTT. This translates into CASSFYPSGSNTGELFF.

The chain links TRBV19 to TRBJ1-5, with D unresolved. Germline values: CDR1 LNHDA, CDR2 SQIVND (reference sequence). Between the trimmed V and J ends, which lost 1 base and 1 base, there was a span of 11 bases. The CDR3 consists of 16 residues. CDR3 DNA: TGTGCCAGTAGTATAGCCCCGGCACTGAGCAATCAGCCCCAGCATTTT. This gives the protein CASSIAPALSNQPQHF.

The chain carries TRBV4-3 and TRBJ1-2, with D hard to call. V lost 1 base and J lost 3, with 12 bases in between. The CDR3 spans 15 residues. CDR1 is LGHNA and CDR2 is YSLEER in the germline V gene. CDR3 sequence reads: CASSQGRTPDYGYTF. The CDR3 DNA follows: TGCGCCAGCAGCCAAGGCCGGACGCCAGACTATGGCTACACCTTC.

V usage is TRBV14 and J usage is TRBJ2-1; 7 bases line up with TRBD2. The CDR3 totals 13 residues. The trim removed 1 base at V and 10 bases at J, leaving 4 bases unmatched. In germline, CDR1 is SGHDN, CDR2 FVKESK. CDR3 sequence (DNA): TGTGCCAGCAGCCAAGTTCGGGGAGGGGAGCAGTTCTTC. It encodes CASSQVRGGEQFF.

The V gene is TRBV7-3, the J gene TRBJ1-3; no reliable D call. The germline V and J ends were trimmed by 2 bases and 0 bases, with 5 bases remaining between them. The CDR3 consists of 14 residues. Germline V gene sequence: CDR1 SGHTA, CDR2 FQGTGA. This CDR3 reads CASSLSGSGNTIYF. The CDR3 coding sequence is TGTGCCAGCAGCTTATCGGGCTCTGGAAACACCATATATTTT.

This rearrangement joins TRBV30 to TRBJ2-7; D perhaps matches TRBD2 (6 bases). V was trimmed by 7 bases and J by 10 bases, leaving 17 bases between them. The germline CDR1 and CDR2 sequences are GTSNPN and SVGIG (reference sequence). The CDR3 runs to 11 residues. The CDR3 DNA is TGTGCCTTCGGGGGTCCCGGCGGACAGTACTTC. Residues: CAFGGPGGQYF. The complete variable domain, with remaining parts taken from reference TRBV30 and TRBJ2-7, reads SQTIHQWPATLVQPVGSPLSLECTVEGTSNPNLYWYRQAAGRGLQLLFYSVGIGQISSEVPQNLSASRPQDRQFILSSKKLLLSDSGFYLCAFGGPGGQYFGPGTRLTVT.

The CDR3 DNA follows: TGCAGCGTGTCCGGGACTAGCGGGAGGACCTACGAGCAGTACTTC. This gives the protein CSVSGTSGRTYEQYF. V and J are TRBV29-1 and TRBJ2-7; TRBD2 matches at 15 bases. In germline, CDR1 is SQVTM, CDR2 ANQGSEA. The CDR3 sequence is 15 residues long. With V trimmed by 6 bases and J by 2 bases, 5 bases remained unmatched.

This clone appeared once. This chain links TRBV13 with TRBJ2-5; 7 bases fit TRBD1. With the DNA end fitting TRBJ2-7 better, the J assignment may be wrong. The germline V gene has CDR1 PRHDT and CDR2 FYEKMQ (reference sequence). The CDR3 totals 13 residues. The CDR3 bases are TGTGCCAGCAGCAAGGACAGGCTTCGCGAGCAGTACTTC. This codes for CASSKDRLREQYF.

There are a few counts of this clone. This chain joins TRBV7-6 and TRBJ1-3; tentatively, D is TRBD1 (5 bases). V was shortened by 4 bases and J by 0 bases, with 10 bases between the two germline ends. Germline CDR1 and CDR2: SGHVS and FNYEAQ. The CDR3 is made up of 15 amino acids. CDR3 sequence (DNA): TGTGCCAGCAGCTGGAGAAGGGGCTCTGGAAACACCATATATTTT. It codes for CASSWRRGSGNTIYF.

The J gene is TRBJ1-5, the V gene TRBV19; D gene ambiguous. V was shortened by 1 base and J by 5 bases, with 9 bases between the two germline ends. The CDR3 is 14 amino acids. CDR1 is LNHDA and CDR2 is SQIVND in the germline V gene (reference sequence). DNA for the CDR3: TGTGCCAGTAGTATAGGGCGACGGGATCAGCCCCAGCATTTT. This encodes CASSIGRRDQPQHF.

CDR3 coding DNA: TGTGCCAGCAGCCCGGCCTATGGGGCGAGTGAAAAACTGTTTTTT. Protein sequence: CASSPAYGASEKLFF. This chain links TRBV13 with TRBJ1-4; TRBD1 is a possible D gene (5 bases). This CDR3 comprises 15 residues. CDR1 and CDR2 from the germline V gene are PRHDT and FYEKMQ (reference sequence). V was pared by 5 bases and J by 7 bases, with 17 bases between.

The J gene is TRBJ2-3, the V gene TRBV4-2; 10 positions match TRBD2. Per the germline V gene, CDR1 is LGHNA and CDR2 is YNFKEQ. The V gene end was trimmed by 1 base and the J gene end by 2 bases; junction bases not matched to a gene: 3. The CDR3 contains 16 residues. The CDR3, as DNA: TGTGCCAGCAGCCAAGCTGGGACTAGCGTCACAGATACGCAGTATTTT. Translation gives CASSQAGTSVTDTQYF.

The CDR3, as DNA: TGTGCCAGCAGCGTAGGGCGGTCAGCCAACTATGGCTACACCTTC. Protein product: CASSVGRSANYGYTF. J is TRBJ1-2 and V is TRBV9; D ambiguous. Trimming pared 0 bases from V and 2 bases from J, leaving 11 bases between. CDR1 SGDLS and CDR2 YYNGEE come from the germline V gene. The CDR3 has 15 amino acids.

This clone was detected a few times. The chain has TRBV7-9 and TRBJ2-1; 9 bases agree with TRBD2. The CDR3 has 13 residues. V gave up 4 bases and J gave up 16 bases; unmatched junction bases: 11. Germline assignment: CDR1 SEHNR and CDR2 FQNEAQ (reference sequence). The CDR3 region is CASSSPGSGRNFF. The CDR3 nucleotides read TGTGCCAGCAGCTCTCCGGGGAGCGGGAGGAATTTCTTC.

This clone was recorded many times. Other DNA variants within this sample encode the same CDR3. V gene TRBV19 combines with J gene TRBJ2-1; D not certain. The germline V and J ends were trimmed by 0 bases and 3 bases, with 3 bases remaining between them. CDR1 and CDR2 from the germline V gene are LNHDA and SQIVND (reference sequence). The CDR3 contains 13 residues. CDR3 amino acids: CASSIDRYNEQFF. CDR3 bases: TGTGCCAGTAGTATAGACCGCTACAATGAGCAGTTCTTC.

V is TRBV30 and J is TRBJ1-2; TRBD1 matches 8 bases. CDR1 and CDR2 from the germline V gene are GTSNPN and SVGIG (reference sequence). V lost 2 bases to trimming and J lost 10 bases; unmatched junction nucleotides: 6. This CDR3 contains 12 residues. The CDR3: CAWSLGQVDYTF. The CDR3 DNA is TGTGCCTGGAGTCTGGGACAGGTCGACTACACCTTC.

This clone appeared a single time. V gene TRBV6-5 combines with J gene TRBJ2-7, with 12 bases fitting TRBD1. The germline V gene encodes CDR1 MNHEY and CDR2 SVGAGI. V lost 2 bases, J lost 6 bases, and 2 bases stayed unmatched. The CDR3 spans 14 residues. Here the CDR3 DNA reads TGTGCCAGCAGTTACGGGACAGGGGGCCCCGAGCAGTACTTC. Protein: CASSYGTGGPEQYF.

The chain combines TRBV19 with TRBJ1-1; 7 bases align to TRBD1. With 5 bases clipped from V and 1 base from J, the junction kept 7 bases outside the gene matches. There are 15 residues in the CDR3. Looked up from germline, CDR1 is LNHDA and CDR2 is SQIVND (reference sequence). The CDR3: CASSASTGRNTEAFF. The CDR3 nucleotides are TGTGCCAGTAGTGCCTCGACAGGGAGGAACACTGAAGCTTTCTTT.

This clone was picked up a small number of times. The V gene is TRBV29-1, the J gene TRBJ1-1, with 12 positions matching TRBD1. Germline V gene sequence: CDR1 SQVTM, CDR2 ANQGSEA. V gave up 7 bases and J gave up 5 bases; unmatched junction bases: 5. This CDR3 comprises 13 residues. CDR3 nucleotide sequence: TGCAGCGCGGGACAGGGGGCGGAAACTGAAGCTTTCTTT. Its protein product is CSAGQGAETEAFF.

The rearrangement links TRBV5-4 to TRBJ1-2; 7 bases fit TRBD1. CDR3 length: 15 amino acids. V was clipped by 4 bases and J by 3 bases; unmatched bases: 9. Per germline, CDR1 SGHNT and CDR2 YYREEE (reference sequence). Written as DNA, the CDR3 is TGTGCCAGCAGCCCACCAGGGGGAACGGACTATGGCTACACCTTC. The encoded protein is CASSPPGGTDYGYTF.

The rearrangement links TRBV2 to TRBJ1-3; TRBD1 matches at 7 bases. CDR1 and CDR2 from the germline V gene are SNHLY and FYNNEI. Trimming cost V 8 bases and J 1 base; bases outside gene matches: 8. The CDR3 is 15 residues long. The CDR3 loop reads CASHLQGGSGNTIYF. As DNA, the CDR3 is TGTGCCAGCCACCTCCAGGGGGGTTCTGGAAACACCATATATTTT.

V is TRBV6-5 and J is TRBJ1-3; D call uncertain. V was trimmed by 5 bases and J by 4 bases, leaving 9 bases between them. Germline CDR1 MNHEY, CDR2 SVGAGI. The CDR3 runs to 13 residues. The CDR3 protein is CASSPLFGNTIYF. DNA of the CDR3: TGTGCCAGCAGTCCCCTTTTCGGAAACACCATATATTTT.

This clone was observed a handful of times. The chain couples TRBV6-5 to TRBJ2-7; a possible D gene is TRBD2 (6 bases). Looked up from germline, CDR1 is MNHEY and CDR2 is SVGAGI. This CDR3 contains 13 residues. Trimming took 0 bases from V and 3 from J, leaving 6 bases between them. This CDR3 is CASSYSRDYEQYF. CDR3 DNA sequence: TGTGCCAGCAGTTACTCGCGGGACTACGAGCAGTACTTC.

Only a few counts were recorded for this clone. The chain carries TRBV5-1 and TRBJ1-1, with 7 bases lining up with TRBD1. The CDR3 contains 15 residues. Germline trimming cut 4 bases from V and 1 base from J; bases unmatched to any gene: 7. The V gene's germline CDR1 is SGHRS and CDR2 YFSETQ. The CDR3 DNA reads as TGCGCCAGCAGCACCGGGACAGTTCCGAACACTGAAGCTTTCTTT. Amino acids: CASSTGTVPNTEAFF.